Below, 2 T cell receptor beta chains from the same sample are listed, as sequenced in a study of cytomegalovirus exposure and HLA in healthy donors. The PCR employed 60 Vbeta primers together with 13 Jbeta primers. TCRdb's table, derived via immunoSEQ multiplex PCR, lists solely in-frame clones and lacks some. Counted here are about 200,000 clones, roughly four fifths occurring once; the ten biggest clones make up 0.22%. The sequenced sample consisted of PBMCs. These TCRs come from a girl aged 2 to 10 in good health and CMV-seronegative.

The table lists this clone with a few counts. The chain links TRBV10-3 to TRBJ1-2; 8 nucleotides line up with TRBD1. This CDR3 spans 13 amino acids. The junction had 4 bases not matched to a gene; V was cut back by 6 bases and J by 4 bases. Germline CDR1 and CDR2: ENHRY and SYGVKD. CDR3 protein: CAISGTGPYGYTF. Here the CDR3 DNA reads TGTGCCATCAGCGGGACAGGTCCCTATGGCTACACCTTC.

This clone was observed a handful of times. The CDR3 sequence is CASSYVQNYGYTF. CDR3 DNA sequence: TGTGCCAGCAGTTACGTACAGAACTATGGCTACACCTTC. The chain joins TRBV6-6 to TRBJ1-2; D remains ambiguous. The CDR3 consists of 13 residues. Per germline, CDR1 MNHNY and CDR2 SVGAGI (reference sequence). V was pared by 2 bases and J by 2 bases, with 6 bases between.